The sequence of this T cell receptor beta chain was determined in a study of blood T cell repertoires in COVID-19. Study summary: The analysed material was cDNA or gDNA that came from T cells, B-cell-depleted T cells, or PBMCs.

Looked up from germline, CDR1 is SGHAT and CDR2 is FQNNGV. Trimming cost V 2 bases and J 8 bases; bases outside gene matches: 6. The CDR3 is 15 amino acids. Authors' data handling: Estimation of nucleated cell counts relied on the amplification of reference gene primers. TCRdb's copy holds only in-frame clones and misses some; the assay was immunoSEQ multiplex PCR. V and J calls and clone size follow that table, whereas D and trimming were derived from the DNA. This sample has 200,000 to 300,000 clones; 70% to 90% occur once, and the top ten carry about 4%. The chain joins TRBV11-2 to TRBJ2-1, with 10 nucleotides matching TRBD2. The sequence was collected from a woman in her thirties or forties with acute or convalescent COVID-19. The sequencing sample was made of peripheral blood. CDR3 DNA: TGTGCCAGCAGCTTAATAGCGGGGGGAACCGATGAGCAGTTCTTC. The encoded protein is CASSLIAGGTDEQFF.